This T cell receptor beta chain was obtained from a study of blood T cell repertoires in COVID-19. Study information: Whether acute or convalescent, the COVID-19 samples came from the United States, Italy and Spain. The cDNA or gDNA used as material had been derived from T cells, B-cell-depleted T cells, or PBMCs.

There are a few counts of this clone. Other nucleotide sequences in the sample specify the same CDR3. In the original analysis: Reference gene primers were amplified, and this amplification served to estimate nucleated cell counts. TCRdb keeps only in-frame clones here, not all; method: immunoSEQ multiplex PCR. V, J and clone size are taken as reported in that table, and D and trimming were inferred from the DNA itself. The repertoire has about 230,000 clones, around 85% of them found once; the top ten carry approximately 7.9%. Per germline, CDR1 SGHRS and CDR2 YFSETQ. The CDR3 runs to 15 residues. V lost 2 bases and J lost 0; bases outside the gene matches: 4.

This rearrangement joins TRBV5-1 to TRBJ1-1; 7 bases map to TRBD1. The sequence was collected from a woman of 80 years or more with acute or convalescent COVID-19. The specimen sequenced was peripheral blood. The CDR3 region is CASSLVTGLNTEAFF. DNA of the CDR3: TGCGCCAGCAGCTTAGTGACAGGGTTGAACACTGAAGCTTTCTTT. The full variable domain, rest sourced from reference TRBV5-1 and TRBJ1-1, is KAGVTQTPRYLIKTRGQQVTLSCSPISGHRSVSWYQQTPGQGLQFLFEYFSETQRNKGNFPGRFSGRQFSNSRSEMNVSTLELGDSALYLCASSLVTGLNTEAFFGQGTRLTVV.